This T cell receptor (beta chain) stems from a study of radiotherapy plus CTLA-4 blockade in lung cancer. Study in general: Among all patients, roughly 17% showed objective responses, while roughly 28% had disease control.

This CDR3 is 14 amino acids long. V gave up 7 bases and J gave up 5 bases; unmatched junction bases: 8. From germline, CDR1 is LNHDA and CDR2 SQIVND (reference sequence). In regard to this clone: Antigen specificity is unknown.

The study treated chemo-refractory metastatic non-small-cell lung cancer patients with focal radiation plus ipilimumab CTLA-4 blockade. Clones were sequenced by immunoSEQ multiplex PCR, and TCRdb holds only the in-frame ones, with some missing. The table shows around 40,000 clones, with under 80% occurring only once. Findings and caveats of the study: TCR clones from tumors expanded in blood after radiotherapy plus ipilimumab. Interferon-beta and early blood T cell clone dynamics reportedly predicted response best.

This sequence was found in a human donor with non-small cell lung cancer who had stable disease on radiotherapy plus ipilimumab. This chain joins TRBV19 and TRBJ2-5, with 9 bases that match TRBD1. The sample was peripheral blood, taken from a patient treated with radiotherapy plus ipilimumab. The CDR3 region is CASKMGQGVETQYF. DNA of the CDR3: TGTGCCAGTAAAATGGGACAGGGTGTGGAGACCCAGTACTTC.